This T cell receptor (beta chain) is drawn from a study of shared clonotypes between healthy human individuals. Sequencing used immunoSEQ multiplex PCR; TCRdb keeps in-frame clones, though not all of them. The sample yields some 1.4 million clones, roughly 97% seen once. The study's findings and limits: Naive subsets generally had larger estimated richness than memory subsets.

As regards this clone: No antigen is known for it.

The germline V gene encodes CDR1 SQVTM and CDR2 ANQGSEA. This CDR3 spans 16 amino acids. With 5 bases clipped from V and 2 bases from J, the junction kept 5 bases outside the gene matches. Sequenced material: naive CD4+ T cells sorted from blood. Sample subset: CD45RA+ positively selected. The chain employs TRBV29-1 and TRBJ2-2; 13 nucleotides line up with TRBD2. The source of this sequence is a young man in good health. CDR3 sequence (DNA): TGCAGCGTTTCCGGGACTAGCGGGATTAACACCGGGGAGCTGTTTTTT. Translated: CSVSGTSGINTGELFF.